The 27 T cell receptor beta chains in this list originate from one sample, sequenced in a study of long-term antiretroviral therapy in people with HIV. This was the immunoSEQ v3.0 assay at survey level. Only in-frame clones appear in the TCRdb table, and some are missing; sequencing was by immunoSEQ multiplex PCR. Here the sample spans approximately 7,200 clones, around 70% being singletons. Here the sequenced sample was unsorted PBMCs, taken around 0.9 years before starting antiretroviral therapy. These receptors were taken from a man between 40 and 49 years old with HIV.

The genes are TRBV30 and TRBJ1-4, with TRBD1 matching 7 bases. Germline lookup yields CDR1 GTSNPN and CDR2 SVGIG (reference sequence). The trim removed 4 bases at V and 5 bases at J, leaving 4 bases unmatched. This CDR3 has 13 amino acids. This chain's CDR3 is CAWTGQLNEKLFF. The DNA of the CDR3 is TGTGCCTGGACGGGACAGTTAAATGAAAAACTGTTTTTT.

Only one count was recorded for this clone. This chain joins TRBV4-3 and TRBJ2-5; D might be TRBD2 (5 bases). Germline CDR1 and CDR2: LGHNA and YSLEER. The CDR3 is made up of 15 amino acids. Trimming shortened V by 1 base and J by 2 bases, and 11 bases separated the two germline ends. The CDR3 sequence: CASSQGRGPQETQYF. The CDR3 nucleotides are TGCGCCAGCAGCCAAGGACGCGGGCCACAAGAGACCCAGTACTTC.

The genes are TRBV7-6 and TRBJ2-7; D possibly matches TRBD1 or TRBD2 (5 bases each). Germline V gene data show CDR1 as SGHVS and CDR2 as FNYEAQ. Trimming shortened V by 5 bases and J by 0 bases, and 11 bases separated the two germline ends. The length of the CDR3 is 14 residues. The CDR3 region is CASSPRGLSYEQYF. The CDR3 DNA reads as TGTGCCAGCAGCCCGAGGGGTCTCTCCTACGAGCAGTACTTC.

Only a few counts were recorded for this clone. The chain links TRBV30 to TRBJ1-1; D is uncertain. The length of the CDR3 is 13 residues. Germline lookup yields CDR1 GTSNPN and CDR2 SVGIG (reference sequence). V lost 0 bases and J lost 5, with 10 bases in between. CDR3 amino acids: CAWSVGGLTEAFF. In DNA, the CDR3 is TGTGCCTGGAGTGTAGGAGGGCTGACTGAAGCTTTCTTT. Together with reference TRBV30 and TRBJ1-1, the CDR3 gives the full variable domain: SQTIHQWPATLVQPVGSPLSLECTVEGTSNPNLYWYRQAAGRGLQLLFYSVGIGQISSEVPQNLSASRPQDRQFILSSKKLLLSDSGFYLCAWSVGGLTEAFFGQGTRLTVV.

In DNA form, the CDR3 reads TGTGCCAGCAGCTTAGGCCGGACAGGGGTTGCGCCCCAGCATTTT. Its translation is CASSLGRTGVAPQHF. The rearrangement joins TRBV13 to TRBJ1-5; 9 bases are a match to TRBD1. Germline trimming cut 0 bases from V and 9 bases from J; bases unmatched to any gene: 6. Germline CDR1 reads PRHDT; CDR2 reads FYEKMQ (reference sequence). The CDR3 loop spans 15 amino acids.

This clone was counted only a few times. The chain is built from TRBV7-2 and TRBJ2-7, with 7 nucleotides matching TRBD1. Trimming took 5 bases from V and 6 from J; bases not matched to a gene: 7. Germline assignment: CDR1 SGHTA and CDR2 FQGNSA. This CDR3 region has 13 residues. The CDR3 nucleotides are TGTGCCAGCAGCACAAGACAGGGATCCGAGCAGTACTTC. Its translation: CASSTRQGSEQYF.

V usage is TRBV7-9 and J usage is TRBJ2-7; D is perhaps TRBD1 (6 bases). V lost 5 bases and J 2 bases, leaving 16 bases between the germline ends. The length of the CDR3 is 15 residues. CDR1 and CDR2 from the germline V gene are SEHNR and FQNEAQ (reference sequence). In nucleotides, the CDR3 is TGTGCCAGCAGCCCAGAAACAGGGACCCCCTACGAGCAGTACTTC. Translation: CASSPETGTPYEQYF.

Here the CDR3 reads CASRTGHEQYF. The CDR3 region has the DNA TGTGCCAGCAGGACAGGGCACGAGCAGTACTTC. V usage is TRBV6-1 and J usage is TRBJ2-7, with 7 bases identical to TRBD1. Germline CDR1 is MNHNS and CDR2 is SASEGT. This CDR3 region has 11 residues. V shed 6 bases, J shed 5 bases, and the junction held 1 base outside the gene matches.

The chain links TRBV25-1 to TRBJ2-3; 12 bases fit TRBD1. V lost 5 bases to trimming and J lost 6 bases; unmatched junction nucleotides: 15. The CDR3 runs to 18 residues. The V gene's germline CDR1 is MGHDK and CDR2 SYGVNS. This chain's CDR3 is CASSPSWGGTGGGDTQYF. The CDR3 DNA reads TGTGCCAGCAGTCCTTCATGGGGAGGGACAGGGGGCGGGGATACGCAGTATTTT. Full variable domain (outside the CDR3, taken from reference TRBV25-1 and TRBJ2-3): EADIYQTPRYLVIGTGKKITLECSQTMGHDKMYWYQQDPGMELHLIHYSYGVNSTEKGDLSSESTVSRIRTEHFPLTLESARPSHTSQYLCASSPSWGGTGGGDTQYFGPGTRLTVL.

The rearrangement joins TRBV10-3 to TRBJ2-3; 10 positions agree with TRBD2. The V segment lost 6 bases and the J segment 0 bases; nucleotides outside the gene matches: 3. CDR1 and CDR2 from the germline V gene are ENHRY and SYGVKD. The CDR3 totals 15 residues. The CDR3 sequence is CAIRTSGYSTDTQYF. CDR3 sequence (DNA): TGTGCCATCAGGACTAGCGGGTATAGCACAGATACGCAGTATTTT.

This chain joins TRBV30 and TRBJ1-6; D gene uncertain. The CDR3 extends over 14 amino acids. Between the trimmed V and J ends, which lost 8 bases and 2 bases, there was a span of 13 bases. The germline gives CDR1 GTSNPN, CDR2 SVGIG (reference sequence). The CDR3: CAVRRETYNSPLHF. The CDR3 DNA follows: TGTGCCGTGAGGAGGGAGACCTATAATTCACCCCTCCACTTT.

The V gene is TRBV4-3, the J gene TRBJ2-3; D is unresolved. CDR1 and CDR2 from the germline V gene are LGHNA and YSLEER. V lost 0 bases to trimming and J lost 2 bases, with 9 bases between them. CDR3 length equals 15 residues. The CDR3 coding sequence is TGCGCCAGCAGCCAAGAAATGCAGGTCACAGATACGCAGTATTTT. Amino acid sequence: CASSQEMQVTDTQYF.

The rearrangement uses TRBV7-3 and TRBJ1-4; 8 bases map to TRBD1. This CDR3 has 16 amino acids. Germline V lookup: CDR1 SGHTA, CDR2 FQGTGA. V was pared by 5 bases and J by 3 bases, with 8 bases of the junction left unmatched. This CDR3 reads CASSLLQGAANEKLFF. CDR3 bases: TGTGCCAGCAGCCTCCTTCAGGGGGCGGCTAATGAAAAACTGTTTTTT.

This clone was counted only a few times. The chain couples TRBV14 to TRBJ2-1; D gene uncertain. Germline V gene sequence: CDR1 SGHDN, CDR2 FVKESK. This CDR3 has 15 amino acids. Trimming stripped 0 bases from V and 4 bases from J, with 10 bases between. CDR3 amino acids: CASSQDSADYNEQFF. The CDR3 coding sequence is TGTGCCAGCAGCCAAGATTCGGCGGATTACAATGAGCAGTTCTTC.

This chain links TRBV7-3 with TRBJ2-4, with 12 bases fitting TRBD2. The CDR3 is 13 amino acids. V dropped 4 bases and J dropped 8; count of bases not matched to a gene: 0. Germline loops: CDR1 SGHTA, CDR2 FQGTGA. The CDR3: CASSSSGGDIQYF. Here the CDR3 DNA reads TGTGCCAGCAGCTCTAGCGGGGGGGACATTCAGTACTTC.

By sample fraction, this clone is medium-sized. The V and J genes are TRBV27 and TRBJ2-7, with a possible D match to TRBD2 (7 bases). Germline V gives CDR1 MNHEY, CDR2 SMNVEV (reference sequence). V lost 4 bases, J lost 4 bases, and 23 bases lay in between. This CDR3 comprises 17 residues. The CDR3 sequence is CASSSTSRGGHGYEQYF. The CDR3 region has the DNA TGTGCCAGCAGTTCCACATCGAGGGGGGGGCACGGGTACGAGCAGTACTTC.

This sequence joins TRBV18 and TRBJ2-4; TRBD2 aligns across 15 bases. CDR3 length equals 17 residues. V was clipped by 6 bases and J by 1 base; unmatched bases: 4. Germline values: CDR1 KGHSH, CDR2 LQKENI. The chain's CDR3 is CASSDGTSGGAKNIQYF. CDR3 DNA: TGTGCCAGCTCGGACGGGACTAGCGGGGGGGCCAAAAACATTCAGTACTTC.

This rearrangement joins TRBV28 to TRBJ2-3, with 7 bases that match TRBD1. J lost 0 bases, V lost 6 bases, and 3 bases had no gene match. The germline gives CDR1 MDHEN, CDR2 SYDVKM. CDR3 length: 14 residues. CDR3 residues: CASSPGQSTDTQYF. The CDR3 bases are TGTGCCAGCAGCCCGGGACAGAGCACAGATACGCAGTATTTT.

J is TRBJ2-4 and V is TRBV5-6, with 7 bases aligning to TRBD1. The CDR3 length is 14 residues. CDR1 SGHDT and CDR2 YYEEEE come from the germline V gene. With V trimmed by 4 bases and J by 7 bases, 8 bases remained unmatched. CDR3 sequence (DNA): TGTGCCAGCAGCAGGATTCAGGGGGTCAACATTCAGTACTTC. This gives the protein CASSRIQGVNIQYF.

This chain connects TRBV5-4 to TRBJ2-1, with TRBD1 identical over 12 bases. CDR1 is SGHNT, CDR2 YYREEE, per germline (reference sequence). The CDR3 is 15 residues long. V gave up 5 bases and J gave up 3 bases; unmatched junction bases: 3. CDR3 nucleotide sequence: TGTGCCAGCAGGGGGGACAGGGGGCACTACAATGAGCAGTTCTTC. This encodes CASRGDRGHYNEQFF.

The chain is built from TRBV19 and TRBJ2-6; 11 nucleotides align to TRBD1. V shed 3 bases and J 3 bases; nucleotides not matched to a gene: 4. This CDR3 comprises 17 residues. The germline gives CDR1 LNHDA, CDR2 SQIVND (reference sequence). The CDR3 sequence: CASSIGTGGIGANVLTF. The CDR3 DNA sequence: TGTGCCAGTAGTATCGGGACAGGGGGAATTGGGGCCAACGTCCTGACTTTC.

The V gene is TRBV2, the J gene TRBJ1-1; D is ambiguous. This CDR3 has 13 residues. Germline V gene data show CDR1 as SNHLY and CDR2 as FYNNEI. Trimming took off 6 bases at V and 0 bases at J, with 8 bases between the two ends. The CDR3, as DNA: TGTGCCAGCAGCGGTCAGATGAACACTGAAGCTTTCTTT. Amino acid sequence: CASSGQMNTEAFF.

The table lists this clone with a count of one. This sequence joins TRBV5-6 and TRBJ2-3, with 7 bases lining up with TRBD1. CDR3 size: 15 residues. V dropped 2 bases and J dropped 3; count of bases not matched to a gene: 6. Germline CDR1 is SGHDT and CDR2 is YYEEEE. The CDR3 loop reads CASSFLQGITDTQYF. The CDR3 DNA is TGTGCCAGCAGCTTCCTACAGGGGATAACAGATACGCAGTATTTT. The full variable domain, its missing parts supplied by reference TRBV5-6 and TRBJ2-3, is DAGVTQSPTHLIKTRGQQVTLRCSPKSGHDTVSWYQQALGQGPQFIFQYYEEEERQRGNFPDRFSGHQFPNYSSELNVNALLLGDSALYLCASSFLQGITDTQYFGPGTRLTVL.

This chain links TRBV4-1 with TRBJ2-7, with a weak D call TRBD1 (5 bases). Trimming left V 6 bases short and J 2 bases short, with 11 bases between. Germline values: CDR1 MGHRA, CDR2 YSYEKL. The CDR3 consists of 13 residues. The CDR3 sequence is CASSLTDTYEQYF. In DNA, the CDR3 is TGCGCCAGCAGTCTAACGGACACCTACGAGCAGTACTTC.

In this sample, this clone turned up once. V is TRBV9 and J is TRBJ2-6; D perhaps matches TRBD2 (6 bases). The CDR3 is made up of 18 amino acids. V shed 0 bases and J shed 4 bases, with 17 bases lying between them. The V gene's germline CDR1 is SGDLS and CDR2 YYNGEE. This CDR3 reads CASSVERVGGRGANVLTF. The CDR3 DNA follows: TGTGCCAGCAGCGTAGAAAGGGTTGGGGGGAGAGGGGCCAACGTCCTGACTTTC.

This clone was detected only a few times. The V and J genes are TRBV18 and TRBJ2-3; D possibly corresponds to TRBD2 (5 bases). CDR1 is KGHSH and CDR2 is LQKENI in the germline V gene. The CDR3 has 16 amino acids. Trimming removed 1 base at V and 6 bases at J, with 17 bases between. This chain's CDR3 is CASSPQHGSGRDTQYF. The CDR3 DNA is TGTGCCAGCTCACCACAACATGGGAGCGGAAGGGATACGCAGTATTTT.

The genes are TRBV6-5 and TRBJ1-3; 9 bases match TRBD1. The ends lost 2 bases at V and 4 bases at J; junction bases unmatched: 3. Germline V gene sequence: CDR1 MNHEY, CDR2 SVGAGI. CDR3 length: 15 residues. CDR3 nucleotide sequence: TGTGCCAGCAGTTACGGGACAGGGCCGGGAAACACCATATATTTT. Translated, it gives CASSYGTGPGNTIYF.